Listed below are T cell receptor beta chains from one sample, sequenced in a study of vaccination and CD4 T cells after COVID-19. TCRdb reprocessed the PCR reads via MiXCR and lists one record per CDR3 protein. The sample lists 15,000 or so distinct CDR3 sequences, approximately 63% occurring once. Antigen specificity for these receptors is unknown. The source material was CD4+ T cells from blood, cultured in vitro. These receptors originate from a human donor who had recovered from COVID-19. Both conserved end residues are part of each CDR3. A D gene is named only where the DNA matches it firmly. The size field is filled for only some rows; it gives once, few, many or a size class.

V,J,size,D,DNA,CDR3
TRBV3-1,TRBJ1-6,few,TRBD1,TGTGCCAGCACCACAGGGGAGGTTCGGAATTCACCCCTCCACTTT,CASTTGEVRNSPLHF
TRBV10-1,TRBJ2-5,NA,TRBD2,TGCGCCAGCAGTGCCGGACTAGCGGGGGCTGAGACCCAGTACTTC,CASSAGLAGAETQYF
TRBV7-8,TRBJ1-2,NA,TRBD1,TGTGCCAGCAGCTCAAGGACAGGGGACCGTGGCTACACCTTC,CASSSRTGDRGYTF
TRBV15,TRBJ1-5,NA,NA,TGTGCCACCAGCAGAGGCGGGGCCATAAAAAATAGCAATCAGCCCCAGCATTTT,CATSRGGAIKNSNQPQHF
TRBV6-1,TRBJ1-1,NA,NA,TGTGCCAGCAGTACTATGACAGGTGGCACTGAAGCTTTCTTT,CASSTMTGGTEAFF
TRBV5-1,TRBJ1-6,NA,TRBD1,TGCGCCAGCAGCACACGCTTTCGGGACAGGGGTTCATCACCCCTCCACTTT,CASSTRFRDRGSSPLHF
TRBV10-2,TRBJ2-7,few,TRBD2,TGCGCCAGCAGTGAGTCGCTTGGGACTAGCGGGGCCTCTACTTCCTACGAGCAGTACTTC,CASSESLGTSGASTSYEQYF
TRBV19,TRBJ2-2,NA,TRBD2,TGTGCCAGTAAAATGACTAGCGGGGGGAGGGGTGCCGGGGAGCTGTTTTTT,CASKMTSGGRGAGELFF
TRBV6-1,TRBJ1-5,NA,NA,TGTGCCAGCAGGCCAACTACAGGTTTTGGCAATCAGCCCCAGCATTTT,CASRPTTGFGNQPQHF
TRBV5-4,TRBJ1-6,NA,NA,TGTGCCAGCAAGTCTTATAATTCACCCCTCCACTTT,CASKSYNSPLHF
TRBV11-1,TRBJ2-7,NA,NA,TGTGCCAGCAGCTTACCATTAAGGGTCTACGAGCAGTACTTC,CASSLPLRVYEQYF
TRBV21-1,TRBJ2-5,NA,NA,TGTGCCAGCAGCAAAGCGAGCCCTAGCGGAGAGGGGCAGGAGACCCAGTACTTC,CASSKASPSGEGQETQYF
TRBV27,TRBJ2-5,NA,TRBD2,TGTGCCAGCAGAGCCGGGACTAGCGGAGAGACCCAGTACTTC,CASRAGTSGETQYF
TRBV15,TRBJ1-3,few,TRBD1,TGTGCCACCAGCTATCTTAGGACCTCGGGACAGTTTTCTGGAAACACCATATATTTT,CATSYLRTSGQFSGNTIYF
TRBV19,TRBJ2-2,NA,NA,TGTGCCACCGGTGGGGATCTAAACACCGGGGAGCTGTTTTTT,CATGGDLNTGELFF
TRBV12-3/TRBV12-4,TRBJ1-5,NA,NA,TGTGCCAGCAGCCCAGGGGTGGGTTTGAGTCAGCCCCAGCATTTT,CASSPGVGLSQPQHF
TRBV7-9,TRBJ1-2,NA,TRBD1,TGTGCCAGCAGGACCGGGACAGGGGCGCGCTACACCTTC,CASRTGTGARYTF
TRBV24-1,TRBJ2-7,NA,NA,TGTGCCACCAGTGATGGGGTGCAGCAGTACTTC,CATSDGVQQYF
TRBV11-3,TRBJ1-2,few,TRBD1,TGTGCCAGCAGCTCGACAGGGAGTACGGGTTATGGCTACACCTTC,CASSSTGSTGYGYTF
TRBV20-1,TRBJ2-7,NA,TRBD2,TGCAGTGCTAGAGATAGGACTAGCGGTATTAGCGAGCAGTACTTC,CSARDRTSGISEQYF
TRBV15,TRBJ2-2,NA,NA,TGTGCCACCAGCAGGACAGGTTCGGACACCGGGGAGCTGTTTTTT,CATSRTGSDTGELFF
TRBV6-1,TRBJ1-2,NA,NA,TGTGCCAGCAGTGAAGCCGAGAAGATATATGGCTACACCTTC,CASSEAEKIYGYTF
TRBV2,TRBJ1-6,once,TRBD1,TGTGCCAGCAGTCGGGACAGCTTTTATAATTCACCCCTCCACTTT,CASSRDSFYNSPLHF
TRBV6-1,TRBJ2-2,few,NA,TGTGCCAGCAGTGAAAGGGGCAGGACCGGGGAGCTGTTTTTT,CASSERGRTGELFF
TRBV7-9,TRBJ1-2,NA,TRBD1,TGTGCCAGCAGGTCCGGCCGGGACAGTTACTATGGCTACACCTTC,CASRSGRDSYYGYTF
TRBV19,TRBJ2-6,NA,NA,TGTGCCAGTAGTATCGGGTCTGGGGCCAACGTCCTGACTTTC,CASSIGSGANVLTF
TRBV6-8,TRBJ1-6,NA,NA,TGTGCCAGCAGACCCCCGTGTGTCTCCTATAATTCACCCCTCCACTTT,CASRPPCVSYNSPLHF
TRBV27,TRBJ2-5,NA,NA,TGTGCCAGCAGTTTCCGGACAGAAGAGACCCAGTACTTC,CASSFRTEETQYF
TRBV21-1,TRBJ2-7,NA,NA,TGTGCCAGCAGTAAAGGCGAATCCCTCACTAGCGGGAGACTACAACGTCAATACGAGCAGTACTTC,CASSKGESLTSGRLQRQYEQYF
TRBV7-8,TRBJ1-6,few,NA,TGTGCCAGCAGTTTTCGTGAAGGGGGGGGTAACTATAATTCACCCCTCCACTTT,CASSFREGGGNYNSPLHF
TRBV20-1,TRBJ2-1,NA,NA,TGCAGTGCTAGCTCGCACTCAGGTGAGCAGTTCTTC,CSASSHSGEQFF
TRBV7-2,TRBJ2-7,NA,NA,TGTGCCAGCAGCTTAAAGGTGTGGGGGGCGACGGAGGAGCAGTACTTC,CASSLKVWGATEEQYF
TRBV20-1,TRBJ2-3,NA,TRBD2,TGCAGTGCTAGAGTAGCGGGAAAGTATGCAGATACGCAGTATTTT,CSARVAGKYADTQYF
TRBV11-3,TRBJ2-7,NA,NA,TGTGCCAGCAGCTTAGGTTTGGGACGGGCTTCCGAGCAGTACTTC,CASSLGLGRASEQYF
TRBV4-2,TRBJ1-1,NA,NA,TGTGCCAGCAGCCAAGAGGGGGGAGGGGGCACTGAAGCTTTCTTT,CASSQEGGGGTEAFF
TRBV6-1,TRBJ2-1,NA,NA,TGTGCCAGCAGGGGTGAGGGTAGCTCCTACAATGAGCAGTTCTTC,CASRGEGSSYNEQFF
TRBV5-1,TRBJ1-5,NA,NA,TGCGCCAGCAGCTTGATGACGGATCAGCCCCAGCATTTT,CASSLMTDQPQHF
TRBV2,TRBJ2-5,NA,NA,TGTGCCAGCAGTGGGGGGATCCAAGAGACCCAGTACTTC,CASSGGIQETQYF
TRBV15,TRBJ2-3,NA,NA,TGTGCCACCAGCAGGGGGGGTCCGACAGATACGCAGTATTTT,CATSRGGPTDTQYF